A selection of T cell receptor beta chains follows, all from one sample in a study of multiple sclerosis patients with progressive multifocal leukoencephalopathy. Generated by immunoSEQ multiplex PCR, the TCRdb table keeps only in-frame clones and is missing some. The sample lists 20,000 to 30,000 clones, around 90% occurring once. The sample here was PBMCs, taken from a patient treated with natalizumab. The receptors come from a man aged 25 to 40 with multiple sclerosis. Each CDR3 is given with its conserved first and last residue. Fields, in order: CDR3 protein, CDR3 DNA, clone size, V gene, J gene, D gene. D genes are given only for firm matches. For some rows the clone size is stated as once, few or many, or as a class when expanded; others skip it.

CDR3: CSAKGPGQSTGELFF; DNA: TGCAGCGCAAAGGGGCCGGGACAGTCCACCGGGGAGCTGTTTTTT; size: NA; V: TRBV29-1; J: TRBJ2-2; D: TRBD1
CDR3: CASSFKGSGGYTF; DNA: TGTGCCAGCAGCTTTAAGGGATCCGGTGGCTACACCTTC; size: NA; V: TRBV5-6; J: TRBJ1-2; D: NA
CDR3: CASSLGQGNGYTF; DNA: TGTGCCAGCAGCTTAGGACAGGGTAATGGCTACACCTTC; size: NA; V: TRBV7-2; J: TRBJ1-2; D: TRBD1
CDR3: CASSLASGIGETQYF; DNA: TGTGCCAGCAGCTTGGCTAGCGGGATCGGAGAGACCCAGTACTTC; size: once; V: TRBV5-4; J: TRBJ2-5; D: TRBD2
CDR3: CATSSGASRGDMQYF; DNA: TGTGCCACCAGCAGCGGGGCCTCGCGGGGAGATATGCAGTATTTT; size: NA; V: TRBV15; J: TRBJ2-3; D: NA
CDR3: CASSDGWSTEAFF; DNA: TGTGCCAGCAGTGATGGATGGAGCACTGAAGCTTTCTTT; size: NA; V: TRBV2; J: TRBJ1-1; D: NA
CDR3: CASSSLGETSGSFSVREQFF; DNA: TGCGCCAGCAGCTCCCTTGGGGAAACTAGCGGGAGTTTCTCAGTCCGGGAGCAGTTCTTC; size: NA; V: TRBV5-1; J: TRBJ2-1; D: TRBD2
CDR3: CASSLGPKGSGNTIYF; DNA: TGTGCCAGCAGCTTAGGCCCCAAAGGGTCTGGAAACACCATATATTTT; size: NA; V: TRBV11-2; J: TRBJ1-3; D: NA
CDR3: CASSLADGCGEQFF; DNA: TGTGCCAGCAGCTTGGCGGATGGGTGCGGTGAGCAGTTCTTC; size: NA; V: TRBV5-6; J: TRBJ2-1; D: NA
CDR3: CASSSDDYEQFF; DNA: TGCGCCAGCAGCTCGGACGATTATGAGCAGTTCTTC; size: NA; V: TRBV5-1; J: TRBJ2-1; D: NA
CDR3: CASSDWTGVHEQFF; DNA: TGCGCCAGCAGTGACTGGACAGGGGTCCATGAGCAGTTCTTC; size: NA; V: TRBV23-1; J: TRBJ2-1; D: TRBD1
CDR3: CASSQSGQRSPLHF; DNA: TGTGCCAGCAGCCAATCCGGACAGCGTTCTCCCCTCCACTTT; size: NA; V: TRBV16; J: TRBJ1-6; D: NA
CDR3: CASSHPDRRDGYTF; DNA: TGTGCCAGCAGCCACCCTGACAGGAGAGATGGCTACACCTTC; size: NA; V: TRBV7-2; J: TRBJ1-2; D: NA
CDR3: CASSPLTGSGYTF; DNA: TGCGCCAGCAGCCCCCTGACAGGGAGTGGCTACACCTTC; size: NA; V: TRBV4-1; J: TRBJ1-2; D: TRBD1
CDR3: CASSPRLGRASYNEQFF; DNA: TGTGCCAGCAGCCCCCGCCTCGGAAGGGCCTCCTACAATGAGCAGTTCTTC; size: once; V: TRBV7-3; J: TRBJ2-1; D: NA
CDR3: CASSPPSGSSYEQYF; DNA: TGTGCCAGCTCACCACCTAGCGGGTCCTCCTACGAGCAGTACTTC; size: NA; V: TRBV18; J: TRBJ2-7; D: TRBD2
CDR3: CASSRWTSNTGELFF; DNA: TGTGCCAGTAGTAGGTGGACTTCGAACACCGGGGAGCTGTTTTTT; size: NA; V: TRBV19; J: TRBJ2-2; D: NA
CDR3: CAIRTTGTGFGAFF; DNA: TGTGCCATCAGAACAACCGGGACAGGCTTCGGAGCTTTCTTT; size: NA; V: TRBV10-3; J: TRBJ1-1; D: TRBD1
CDR3: CASSPSHSLAGGGETQYF; DNA: TGCGCCAGCAGCCCGTCACATTCCCTAGCGGGAGGTGGGGAGACCCAGTACTTC; size: NA; V: TRBV4-3; J: TRBJ2-5; D: TRBD2
CDR3: CASSISGNENTIYF; DNA: TGTGCCAGCAGCATCTCAGGGAACGAAAACACCATATATTTT; size: NA; V: TRBV9; J: TRBJ1-3; D: NA
CDR3: CASSPTSGASTDTQYF; DNA: TGCGCCAGCAGCCCCACTAGCGGAGCGAGCACAGATACGCAGTATTTT; size: once; V: TRBV4-1; J: TRBJ2-3; D: TRBD2
CDR3: CASSLVSGLSYNEQFF; DNA: TGTGCCAGCAGCTTAGTTAGCGGGCTCTCCTACAATGAGCAGTTCTTC; size: NA; V: TRBV7-6; J: TRBJ2-1; D: TRBD2